These 28 T cell receptor beta chains share one sample of origin, sequenced in a study of identical twins. MiXCR, run by TCRdb on the 5' RACE reads, gives a single entry per CDR3 protein. This table has approximately 530,000 distinct CDR3 sequences, approximately 20% appearing once. These data also featured in a second study, about yellow fever vaccine responses in identical twins.

Sequenced material: CD4+ T cells sorted from blood. These receptors came from a woman under 30 in good health.

This chain uses TRBV2 with TRBJ2-2, with no clear D. The germline V gene encodes CDR1 SNHLY and CDR2 FYNNEI. Trimming took off 5 bases at V and 4 bases at J, with 14 bases between the two ends. The CDR3 contains 15 residues. CDR3 nucleotide sequence: TGTGCCAGCAGTCCACGGCGGAGAGGCACCGGGGAGCTGTTTTTT. It specifies CASSPRRRGTGELFF.

This clonotype occurred a few times. The chain employs TRBV28 and TRBJ2-7, with a tentative D call TRBD2 (6 bases). V dropped 3 bases and J dropped 2 bases, with 11 bases sitting between them. This CDR3 comprises 14 residues. The V gene's germline CDR1 is MDHEN and CDR2 SYDVKM. Here the CDR3 DNA reads TGTGCCAGCAGTTTTGGGGGGTTTACCTACGAGCAGTACTTC. Its protein is CASSFGGFTYEQYF.

This rearrangement joins TRBV5-1 to TRBJ2-5; 14 nucleotides line up with TRBD2. CDR1 and CDR2 from the germline V gene are SGHRS and YFSETQ. CDR3 length: 16 amino acids. V lost 4 bases, J lost 2 bases, and 4 bases stayed unmatched. CDR3 loop: CASSLRLAGGQETQYF. CDR3 bases: TGCGCCAGCAGCCTTCGACTAGCGGGAGGGCAAGAGACCCAGTACTTC.

V is TRBV4-2 and J is TRBJ2-7; 7 nucleotides match TRBD2. Looked up from germline, CDR1 is LGHNA and CDR2 is YNFKEQ. V shed 1 base, J shed 0 bases, and the junction held 6 bases outside the gene matches. The CDR3 sequence is 16 residues long. CDR3 nucleotides: TGTGCCAGCAGCCAAGTAGCTGGGGGGGTCTCCTACGAGCAGTACTTC. This gives the protein CASSQVAGGVSYEQYF.

J is TRBJ2-2 and V is TRBV18; TRBD2 aligns across 9 bases. This CDR3 has 14 residues. J lost 7 bases, V lost 6 bases, and 6 bases had no gene match. Germline CDR1 is KGHSH and CDR2 is LQKENI. CDR3 region: CASSGGLAFGELFF. CDR3 DNA: TGTGCCAGCTCCGGGGGACTAGCATTCGGGGAGCTGTTTTTT.

The V gene is TRBV12-3 or TRBV12-4, the J gene TRBJ2-4; no clear D gene. The CDR3 runs 15 residues. V lost 3 bases and J lost 0, with 9 bases in between. CDR3 sequence reads: CASSFWLLAKNIQYF. The CDR3 region has the DNA TGTGCCAGCAGTTTTTGGCTACTAGCCAAAAACATTCAGTACTTC.

The chain has TRBV10-3 and TRBJ2-7; D tentatively reads TRBD1 or TRBD2 (5 bases each). Germline V gene data show CDR1 as ENHRY and CDR2 as SYGVKD. This CDR3 is 15 amino acids long. V was cut by 3 bases and J by 4 bases, with 16 bases left in between. The CDR3: CAISEMLQEGYEQYF. The CDR3 DNA is TGTGCCATCAGTGAAATGTTACAAGAGGGGTACGAGCAGTACTTC.

The chain recombines TRBV20-1 with TRBJ2-3, with a tentative D call TRBD2 (6 bases). CDR3 length: 15 residues. The germline gives CDR1 DFQATT, CDR2 SNEGSKA (reference sequence). V lost 3 bases, J lost 0 bases, and 13 bases lay in between. The CDR3 coding sequence is TGCAGTGCTAGCGGGGGAACCTCTAGCACAGATACGCAGTATTTT. It encodes CSASGGTSSTDTQYF.

This clonotype was detected a few times. The gene calls are TRBV12-3 or TRBV12-4 and TRBJ2-4; TRBD1 agrees at 12 bases. Losses at the gene ends were 3 bases for V and 5 bases for J; bases not matched to a gene: 5. The CDR3 extends over 16 amino acids. The CDR3 DNA is TGTGCCAGCAGTTTGGGGGGACAGGGGGCCCAAAACATTCAGTACTTC. Protein product: CASSLGGQGAQNIQYF.

The sample holds a few counts of this clonotype. This chain joins TRBV7-6 and TRBJ2-3; D remains ambiguous. This CDR3 spans 14 amino acids. V was cut by 2 bases and J by 2 bases, with 8 bases left in between. Germline V CDR1 and CDR2: SGHVS, FNYEAQ. The CDR3 loop reads CASSLRLTTDTQYF. As DNA, the CDR3 is TGTGCCAGCAGCTTACGACTTACCACAGATACGCAGTATTTT.

J is TRBJ2-6 and V is TRBV10-3, with D perhaps matching TRBD1 (6 bases). Trimming shortened V by 4 bases and J by 2 bases, and 9 bases separated the two germline ends. Germline CDR1 is ENHRY and CDR2 is SYGVKD. The CDR3 sequence is 15 residues long. DNA of the CDR3: TGTGCCATCAGTGGGACAGCCCCTGGGGCCAACGTCCTGACTTTC. Translated: CAISGTAPGANVLTF.

The rearrangement uses TRBV6-7 and TRBJ2-2, with D perhaps matching TRBD2 (6 bases). TRBV6-7 carries the ORF label, with uncertain function. With 4 bases removed from V and 7 bases from J, the gap between germline ends came to 16 bases. This CDR3 is 15 amino acids long. The CDR3 reads CASSFHRDCGGELFF. The DNA of the CDR3 is TGTGCCAGCAGTTTCCACCGGGACTGCGGCGGGGAGCTGTTTTTT.

J is TRBJ2-1 and V is TRBV20-1; D not resolved. This CDR3 is built from 13 residues. Germline V CDR1 and CDR2: DFQATT, SNEGSKA (reference sequence). The V end lost 6 bases, the J end lost 1 base, and 10 bases lay between the germline ends. Written as DNA, the CDR3 is TGCAGTGCGAGCACCCGGTCCTACAATGAGCAGTTCTTC. It specifies CSASTRSYNEQFF.

This chain links TRBV2 with TRBJ1-5; 10 bases map to TRBD1. This CDR3 region has 15 residues. The germline V gene encodes CDR1 SNHLY and CDR2 FYNNEI. Losses at the gene ends were 3 bases for V and 4 bases for J; bases not matched to a gene: 3. The CDR3 DNA sequence: TGTGCCAGCAGTGACCGGACAGGGGGAAATCAGCCCCAGCATTTT. The encoded protein is CASSDRTGGNQPQHF.

This clonotype was picked up many times. This chain joins TRBV4-2 and TRBJ2-5; D not resolved. V gave up 1 base and J gave up 5 bases, with 8 bases separating them. This CDR3 contains 13 residues. Germline V CDR1 and CDR2: LGHNA, YNFKEQ. The DNA of the CDR3 is TGTGCCAGCAGCCAAGGTGAAGTTGAGACCCAGTACTTC. Its translation: CASSQGEVETQYF.

The chain links TRBV12-3 or TRBV12-4 to TRBJ2-3; 11 bases match TRBD2. This CDR3 region has 17 residues. With 5 bases clipped from V and 1 base from J, the junction kept 8 bases outside the gene matches. CDR3 in DNA: TGTGCCAGCAGTCGTATAGCGGGAGGGGTGGGCACAGATACGCAGTATTTT. This sequence encodes CASSRIAGGVGTDTQYF.

V and J are TRBV20-1 and TRBJ2-2, with 7 bases aligning to TRBD2. The CDR3 consists of 17 residues. The V gene's germline CDR1 is DFQATT and CDR2 SNEGSKA (reference sequence). Trimming at V came to 0 bases and at J to 6 bases, leaving 13 bases not matched to a gene. Here the CDR3 reads CSARDRLGLGWAGELFF. The CDR3 DNA sequence: TGCAGTGCTAGAGATCGATTAGGACTAGGTTGGGCCGGGGAGCTGTTTTTT.

This clonotype was seen a handful of times. The V gene is TRBV12-3 or TRBV12-4, the J gene TRBJ1-1; D gene uncertain. The CDR3 consists of 13 residues. The V and J ends lost 6 bases and 6 bases respectively, with 14 bases between them. The CDR3 DNA reads TGTGCCAGCAGCGAAAGGAGCCCCGCTGAAGCTTTCTTT. It translates to CASSERSPAEAFF.

This chain links TRBV3-1 with TRBJ1-2; tentatively, D is TRBD1 (5 bases). This CDR3 has 15 amino acids. Germline CDR1 reads LGHDT; CDR2 reads YNNKEL (reference sequence). V was pared by 2 bases and J by 7 bases, with 17 bases between. The CDR3: CASSQTGWGLGGYTF. The CDR3 nucleotides read TGTGCCAGCAGCCAAACAGGCTGGGGTCTGGGTGGCTACACCTTC.

J is TRBJ2-1 and V is TRBV5-1; 11 nucleotides match TRBD2. CDR3 length: 18 residues. Germline CDR1 SGHRS, CDR2 YFSETQ. Trimming at V came to 3 bases and at J to 1 base, leaving 9 bases not matched to a gene. The DNA of the CDR3 is TGCGCCAGCAGCTGGTTTACTAGCGGGAGCGGTTCCTACAATGAGCAGTTCTTC. It yields the protein CASSWFTSGSGSYNEQFF.

The chain has TRBV12-3 or TRBV12-4 and TRBJ2-7; possible D gene TRBD2, 6 bases. Trimming removed 5 bases at V and 7 bases at J, with 15 bases between. The CDR3 has 13 amino acids. As DNA, the CDR3 is TGTGCCAGCAGTCATGGGACTCTGGGGGAGCAGTACTTC. Protein product: CASSHGTLGEQYF.

This clonotype occurred a few times. The chain has TRBV20-1 and TRBJ1-1, with TRBD1 identical over 7 bases. J gave up 4 bases and V 6 bases, and 5 bases lay outside the gene matches. The V gene's germline CDR1 is DFQATT and CDR2 SNEGSKA (reference sequence). CDR3 length equals 12 residues. DNA for the CDR3: TGCAGTGCCTTCGACAGGGTCACTGAAGCTTTCTTT. Translated: CSAFDRVTEAFF.

This clonotype was picked up a small number of times. This chain connects TRBV10-3 to TRBJ2-3; D is possibly TRBD1 (6 bases). Looked up from germline, CDR1 is ENHRY and CDR2 is SYGVKD. CDR3 length equals 16 residues. V lost 2 bases to trimming and J lost 8 bases, with 20 bases between them. The CDR3 is CAISEPQGSSFGTQYF. DNA for the CDR3: TGTGCCATCAGTGAGCCCCAGGGGTCTAGCTTTGGTACGCAGTATTTT.

There are a few counts of this clonotype. The V gene is TRBV27, the J gene TRBJ2-1; 11 bases match TRBD2. Germline CDR1 MNHEY, CDR2 SMNVEV (reference sequence). This CDR3 has 17 amino acids. With 6 bases clipped from V and 0 bases from J, the junction kept 7 bases outside the gene matches. CDR3 DNA sequence: TGTGCCAGCAGAGATCTAGCGGGAGGAACCTCCTACAATGAGCAGTTCTTC. It specifies CASRDLAGGTSYNEQFF.

As DNA, the CDR3 is TGCAGTGCTAGAGCCACGAATGATGAAAAACTGTTTTTT. Protein sequence: CSARATNDEKLFF. This chain uses TRBV20-1 with TRBJ1-4; D gene unclear. Trimming removed 1 base from V and 6 bases from J, with 9 bases in between. The CDR3 spans 13 residues. Germline V gene sequence: CDR1 DFQATT, CDR2 SNEGSKA (reference sequence).

Only a few counts were recorded for this clonotype. In DNA form, the CDR3 reads TGTGCCAGCAGCTTATTTCTAGCGGGGGAGACAGATACGCAGTATTTT. Translated, it gives CASSLFLAGETDTQYF. This chain joins TRBV7-9 and TRBJ2-3, with 10 bases that match TRBD2. The CDR3 spans 16 residues. Trimming took 2 bases from V and 3 from J; bases not matched to a gene: 5. Germline lookup yields CDR1 SEHNR and CDR2 FQNEAQ (reference sequence).

This clonotype came up a few times. V is TRBV10-1 and J is TRBJ2-1; 9 bases match TRBD1. Germline V lookup: CDR1 WNHNN, CDR2 SYGVQD (reference sequence). This CDR3 is 15 amino acids long. Germline trimming cut 5 bases from V and 6 bases from J; bases unmatched to any gene: 8. CDR3 in amino acids: CASSSPGTGFNEQFF. DNA for the CDR3: TGCGCCAGCAGTTCCCCCGGGACAGGGTTCAATGAGCAGTTCTTC.

V is TRBV12-3 or TRBV12-4 and J is TRBJ1-2; 11 nucleotides align to TRBD1. CDR3 length: 16 amino acids. The junction had 5 bases not matched to a gene; V was cut back by 5 bases and J by 0 bases. CDR3 bases: TGTGCCAGCAGTCCGAGGACAGGGGGCTCTAACTATGGCTACACCTTC. This sequence encodes CASSPRTGGSNYGYTF.